The table lists the clone carrying this T cell receptor beta chain with many counts. The antigen is undetermined. V lost 1 base and J lost 11, with 6 bases in between. The CDR3 is 12 residues long. Germline CDR1 is MDHEN and CDR2 is SYDVKM. Amplified regions were TCR beta CDR3 sequences from RNA transcripts. First-round RT-PCR targeting the TCR CDR3 was performed with the HTBI primer set. TCRdb fed the multiplex PCR reads into MiXCR, producing one record per CDR3 protein. Altogether 360,000 or so distinct CDR3 sequences are present, around 18% being singletons, with the ten largest covering roughly 16%. Among ophthalmopathy patients, the Clinical Activity Score reached at least 3, the NOSPECS grade reached at least 4, and duration remained under 3 months. The record originates from a study of T cells in Graves' hyperthyroidism and ophthalmopathy. Study outcomes and limitations: Ophthalmopathy got predicted by the model a median around six months before its onset. Blood also showed most of the thyroid clonotypes that were expanded above 0.001.

This sequence was found in a woman aged 35 to 49 with Graves' ophthalmopathy. The sequencing input was blood. V gene TRBV28 combines with J gene TRBJ1-6; D gene ambiguous. CDR3: CASSLSVPPLHF. The CDR3 coding sequence is TGTGCCAGCAGTTTATCTGTGCCACCCCTCCACTTT.